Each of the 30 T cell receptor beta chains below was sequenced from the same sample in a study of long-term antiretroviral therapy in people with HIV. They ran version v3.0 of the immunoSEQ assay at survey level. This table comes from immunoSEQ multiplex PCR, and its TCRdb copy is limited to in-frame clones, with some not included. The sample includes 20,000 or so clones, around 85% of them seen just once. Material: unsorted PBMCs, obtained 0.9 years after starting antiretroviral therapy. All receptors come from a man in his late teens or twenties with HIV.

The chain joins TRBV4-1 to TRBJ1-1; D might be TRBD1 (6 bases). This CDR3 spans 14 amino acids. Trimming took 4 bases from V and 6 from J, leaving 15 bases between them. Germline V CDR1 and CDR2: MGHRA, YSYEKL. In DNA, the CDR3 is TGCGCCAGCAGCCCCTCAGGGGTAGTCGCTGAAGCTTTCTTT. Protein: CASSPSGVVAEAFF.

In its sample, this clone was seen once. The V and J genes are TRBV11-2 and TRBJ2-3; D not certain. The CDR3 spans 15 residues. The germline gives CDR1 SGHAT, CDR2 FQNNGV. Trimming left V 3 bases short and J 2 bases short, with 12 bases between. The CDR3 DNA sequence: TGTGCCAGCAGCTTCCTAGGTAGAGACACAGATACGCAGTATTTT. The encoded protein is CASSFLGRDTDTQYF.

For the CDR3, the DNA is TGTGCCAGCAGCTTGACGGCCCCCCATCAGCCCCAGCATTTT. It is translated as CASSLTAPHQPQHF. The chain links TRBV5-5 to TRBJ1-5; no reliable D call. CDR1 is SGHKS and CDR2 is YYEKEE in the germline V gene (reference sequence). The CDR3 loop spans 14 amino acids. With 1 base removed from V and 5 bases from J, the gap between germline ends came to 10 bases.

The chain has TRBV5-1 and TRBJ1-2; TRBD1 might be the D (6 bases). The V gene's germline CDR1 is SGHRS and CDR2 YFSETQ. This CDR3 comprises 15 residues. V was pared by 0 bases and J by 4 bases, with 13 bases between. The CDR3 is CASSLGTTGTYGYTF. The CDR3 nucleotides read TGCGCCAGCAGCTTGGGGACCACAGGGACCTATGGCTACACCTTC.

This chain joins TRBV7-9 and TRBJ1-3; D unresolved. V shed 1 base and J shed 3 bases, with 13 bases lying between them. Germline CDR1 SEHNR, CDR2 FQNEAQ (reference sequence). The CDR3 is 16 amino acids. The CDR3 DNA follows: TGTGCCAGCAGCTTAGAGGAATCACAGTATGGAAACACCATATATTTT. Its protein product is CASSLEESQYGNTIYF.

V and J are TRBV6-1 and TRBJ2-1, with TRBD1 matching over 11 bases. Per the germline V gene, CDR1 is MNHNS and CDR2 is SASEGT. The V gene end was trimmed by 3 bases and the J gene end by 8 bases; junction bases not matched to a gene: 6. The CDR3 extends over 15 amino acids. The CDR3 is CASSEGTGGGDEQFF. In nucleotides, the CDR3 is TGTGCCAGCAGTGAGGGGACAGGGGGTGGTGATGAGCAGTTCTTC.

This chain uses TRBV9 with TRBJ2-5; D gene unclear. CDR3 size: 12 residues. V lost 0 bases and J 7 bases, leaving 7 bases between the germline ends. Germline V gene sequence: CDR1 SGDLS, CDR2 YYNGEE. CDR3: CASSVDSGTQYF. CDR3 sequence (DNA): TGTGCCAGCAGCGTAGATTCGGGGACCCAGTACTTC.

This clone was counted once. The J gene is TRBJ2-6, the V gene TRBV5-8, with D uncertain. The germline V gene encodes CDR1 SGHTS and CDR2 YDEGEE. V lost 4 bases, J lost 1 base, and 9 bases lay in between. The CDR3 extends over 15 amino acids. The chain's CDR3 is CASSSGSSGANVLTF. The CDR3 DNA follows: TGTGCCAGCAGCAGTGGCAGTTCTGGGGCCAACGTCCTGACTTTC.

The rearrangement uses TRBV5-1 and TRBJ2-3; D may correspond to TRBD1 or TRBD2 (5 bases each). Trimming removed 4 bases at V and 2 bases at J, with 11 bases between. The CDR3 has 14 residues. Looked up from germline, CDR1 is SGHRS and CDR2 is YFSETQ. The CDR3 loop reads CASSRDDPTDTQYF. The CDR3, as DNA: TGCGCCAGCAGCCGGGACGACCCCACAGATACGCAGTATTTT.

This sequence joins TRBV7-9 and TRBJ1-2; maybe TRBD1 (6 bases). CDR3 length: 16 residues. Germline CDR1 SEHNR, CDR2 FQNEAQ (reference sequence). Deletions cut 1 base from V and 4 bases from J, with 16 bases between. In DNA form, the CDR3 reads TGTGCCAGCAGCTTAGGGGACTACAGGGCCCTCTATGGCTACACCTTC. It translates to CASSLGDYRALYGYTF.

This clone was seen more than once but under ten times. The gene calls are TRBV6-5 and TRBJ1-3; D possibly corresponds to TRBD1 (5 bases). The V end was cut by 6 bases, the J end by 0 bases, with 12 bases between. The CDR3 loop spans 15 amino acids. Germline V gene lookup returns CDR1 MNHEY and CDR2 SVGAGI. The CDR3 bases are TGTGCCAGCAGCACTGACAGTTTCTCTGGAAACACCATATATTTT. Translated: CASSTDSFSGNTIYF.

In DNA, the CDR3 is TGTGCCAGTAGTCCAAGGGCGGGCACCGGGGAGCTGTTTTTT. This sequence encodes CASSPRAGTGELFF. The chain couples TRBV19 to TRBJ2-2, with D possibly being TRBD2 (5 bases). V gave up 5 bases and J gave up 4 bases, with 11 bases separating them. Germline V CDR1 and CDR2: LNHDA, SQIVND (reference sequence). The CDR3 contains 14 residues.

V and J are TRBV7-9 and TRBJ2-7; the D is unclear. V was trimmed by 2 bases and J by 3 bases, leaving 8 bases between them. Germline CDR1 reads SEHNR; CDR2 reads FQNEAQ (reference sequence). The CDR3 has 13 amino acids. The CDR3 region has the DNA TGTGCCAGCAGCTTAATCCGCCACTACGAGCAGTACTTC. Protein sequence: CASSLIRHYEQYF. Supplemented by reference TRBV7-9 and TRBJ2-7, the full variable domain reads DTGVSQNPRHKITKRGQNVTFRCDPISEHNRLYWYRQTLGQGPEFLTYFQNEAQLEKSRLLSDRFSAERPKGSFSTLEIQRTEQGDSAMYLCASSLIRHYEQYFGPGTRLTVT.

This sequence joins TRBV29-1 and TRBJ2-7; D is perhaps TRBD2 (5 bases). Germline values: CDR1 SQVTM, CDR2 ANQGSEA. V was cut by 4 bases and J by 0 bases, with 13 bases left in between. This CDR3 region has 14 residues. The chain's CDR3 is CSVAPAGISYEQYF. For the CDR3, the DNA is TGCAGCGTTGCCCCCGCCGGGATCTCCTACGAGCAGTACTTC.

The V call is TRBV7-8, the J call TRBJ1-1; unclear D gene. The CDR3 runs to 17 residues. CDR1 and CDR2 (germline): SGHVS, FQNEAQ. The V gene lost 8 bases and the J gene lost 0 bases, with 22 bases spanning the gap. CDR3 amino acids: CASGPRGPSYMNTEAFF. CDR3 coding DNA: TGTGCCAGCGGCCCCCGAGGCCCGTCTTATATGAACACTGAAGCTTTCTTT.

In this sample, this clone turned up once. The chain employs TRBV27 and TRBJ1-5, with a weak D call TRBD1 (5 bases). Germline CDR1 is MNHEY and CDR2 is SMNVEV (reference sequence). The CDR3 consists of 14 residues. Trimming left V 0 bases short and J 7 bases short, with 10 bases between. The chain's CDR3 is CASSLSGRVQPQHF. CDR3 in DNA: TGTGCCAGCAGTTTATCGGGCAGGGTACAGCCCCAGCATTTT.

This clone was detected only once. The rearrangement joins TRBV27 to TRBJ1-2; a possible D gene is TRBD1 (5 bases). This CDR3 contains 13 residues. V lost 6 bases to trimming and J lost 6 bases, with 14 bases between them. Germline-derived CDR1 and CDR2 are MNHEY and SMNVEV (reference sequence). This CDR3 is CASSPAGGNGYTF. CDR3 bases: TGTGCCAGCAGCCCGGCGGGGGGGAATGGCTACACCTTC.

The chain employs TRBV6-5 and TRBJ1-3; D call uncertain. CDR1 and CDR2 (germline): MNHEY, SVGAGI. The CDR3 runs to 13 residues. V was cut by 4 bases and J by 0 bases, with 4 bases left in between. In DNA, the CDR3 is TGTGCCAGCAGTTCCCTCTCTGGAAACACCATATATTTT. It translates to CASSSLSGNTIYF.

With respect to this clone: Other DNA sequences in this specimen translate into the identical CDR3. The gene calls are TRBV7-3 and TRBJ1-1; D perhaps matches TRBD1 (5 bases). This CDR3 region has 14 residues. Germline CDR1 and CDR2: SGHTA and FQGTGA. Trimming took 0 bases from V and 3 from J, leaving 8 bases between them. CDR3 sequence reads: CASSLTGGDTEAFF. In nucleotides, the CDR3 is TGTGCCAGCAGCTTAACCGGGGGGGACACTGAAGCTTTCTTT.

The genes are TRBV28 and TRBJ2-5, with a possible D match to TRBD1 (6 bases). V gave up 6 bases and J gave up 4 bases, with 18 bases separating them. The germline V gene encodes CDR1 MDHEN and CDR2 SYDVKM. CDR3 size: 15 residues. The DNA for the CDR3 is TGTGCCAGCAGCCGTGGGGGCCCAAGTCTAGAGACCCAGTACTTC. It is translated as CASSRGGPSLETQYF.

The CDR3 DNA sequence: TGTGCCGGGACCGCAGGCGGGGGGTCAGATACGCAGTATTTT. Translated, it gives CAGTAGGGSDTQYF. V gene TRBV6-6 combines with J gene TRBJ2-3; 8 bases align to TRBD2. The ends lost 11 bases at V and 4 bases at J; junction bases unmatched: 11. This CDR3 has 14 residues. Germline V lookup: CDR1 MNHNY, CDR2 SVGAGI (reference sequence).

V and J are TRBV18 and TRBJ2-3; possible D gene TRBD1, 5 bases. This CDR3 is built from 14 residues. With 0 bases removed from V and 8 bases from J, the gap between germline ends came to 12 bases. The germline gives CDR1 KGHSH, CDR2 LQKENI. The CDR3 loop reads CASSPPTVQATQYF. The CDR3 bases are TGTGCCAGCTCACCACCGACAGTTCAAGCTACGCAGTATTTT.

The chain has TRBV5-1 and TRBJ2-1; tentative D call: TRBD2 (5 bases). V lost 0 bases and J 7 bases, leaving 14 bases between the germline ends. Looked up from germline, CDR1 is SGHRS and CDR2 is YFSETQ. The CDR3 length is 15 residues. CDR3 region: CASSLDRAGGNEQFF. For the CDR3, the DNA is TGCGCCAGCAGCTTGGATAGGGCAGGCGGGAATGAGCAGTTCTTC.

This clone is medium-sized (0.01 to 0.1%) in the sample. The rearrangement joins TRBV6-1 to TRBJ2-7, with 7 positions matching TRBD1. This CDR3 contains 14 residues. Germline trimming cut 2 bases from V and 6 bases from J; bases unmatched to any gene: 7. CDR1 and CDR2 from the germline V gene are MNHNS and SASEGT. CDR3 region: CASSELEGASEQYF. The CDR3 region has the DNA TGTGCCAGCAGTGAACTCGAGGGGGCTAGCGAGCAGTACTTC.

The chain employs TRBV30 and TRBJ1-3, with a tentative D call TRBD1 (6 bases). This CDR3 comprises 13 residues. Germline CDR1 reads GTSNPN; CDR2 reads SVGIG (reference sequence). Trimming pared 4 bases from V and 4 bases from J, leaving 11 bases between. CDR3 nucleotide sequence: TGTGCCTGGACACAGGGTGCCGGAAACACCATATATTTT. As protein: CAWTQGAGNTIYF. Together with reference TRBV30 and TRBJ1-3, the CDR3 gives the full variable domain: SQTIHQWPATLVQPVGSPLSLECTVEGTSNPNLYWYRQAAGRGLQLLFYSVGIGQISSEVPQNLSASRPQDRQFILSSKKLLLSDSGFYLCAWTQGAGNTIYFGEGSWLTVV.

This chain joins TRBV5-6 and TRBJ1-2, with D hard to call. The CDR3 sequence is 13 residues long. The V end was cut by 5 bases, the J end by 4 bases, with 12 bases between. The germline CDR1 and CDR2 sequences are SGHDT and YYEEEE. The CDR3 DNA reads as TGTGCCAGCAGGTTGAGTGGCCCCTATGGCTACACCTTC. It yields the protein CASRLSGPYGYTF.

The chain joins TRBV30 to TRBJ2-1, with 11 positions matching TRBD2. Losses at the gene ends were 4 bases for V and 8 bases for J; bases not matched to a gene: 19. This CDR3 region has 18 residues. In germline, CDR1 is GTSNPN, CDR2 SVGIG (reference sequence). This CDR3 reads CAWIKGLAGGLRVYEQFF. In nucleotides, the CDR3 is TGTGCCTGGATTAAGGGGCTAGCGGGGGGCCTCCGCGTCTATGAGCAGTTCTTC.

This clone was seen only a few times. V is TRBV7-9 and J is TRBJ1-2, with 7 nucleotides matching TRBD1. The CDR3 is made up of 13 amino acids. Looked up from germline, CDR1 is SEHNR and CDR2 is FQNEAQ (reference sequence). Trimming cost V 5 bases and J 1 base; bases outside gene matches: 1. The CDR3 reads CASSRDSNYGYTF. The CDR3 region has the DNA TGTGCCAGCAGCCGGGACAGTAACTATGGCTACACCTTC.

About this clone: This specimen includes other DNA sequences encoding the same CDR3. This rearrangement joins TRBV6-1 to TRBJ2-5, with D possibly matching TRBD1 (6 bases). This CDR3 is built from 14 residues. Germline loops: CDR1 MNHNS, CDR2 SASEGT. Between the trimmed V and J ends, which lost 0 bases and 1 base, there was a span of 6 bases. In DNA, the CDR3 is TGTGCCAGCAGTGAAGCAGGGGGCCAAGAGACCCAGTACTTC. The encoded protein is CASSEAGGQETQYF.

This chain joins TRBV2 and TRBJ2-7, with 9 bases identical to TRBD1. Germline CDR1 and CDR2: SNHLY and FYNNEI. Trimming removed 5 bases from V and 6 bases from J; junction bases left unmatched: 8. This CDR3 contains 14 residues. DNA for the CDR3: TGTGCCAGCAGTACCCGGACAGGGGCAGGCGAGCAGTACTTC. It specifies CASSTRTGAGEQYF.